Each of the 25 T cell receptor beta chains below was sequenced from the same sample in a study of T cells after yellow fever vaccination. TCRdb independently ran MiXCR on the 5' RACE reads; one entry per CDR3 protein. The table includes under 200,000 distinct CDR3 sequences, approximately 6.8% detected once. The input for sequencing was CD4+ T cells sorted from PBMCs, taken about 5 days after the first yellow fever vaccination. The receptors derive from a man aged 18 to 30 who received the YFV17D yellow fever vaccine.

This clonotype was recorded at least ten times. The rearrangement joins TRBV4-2 to TRBJ2-5; D may be TRBD2 (6 bases). CDR3 length: 14 amino acids. V dropped 1 base and J dropped 2 bases, with 8 bases sitting between them. The germline gives CDR1 LGHNA, CDR2 YNFKEQ. CDR3 sequence reads: CASSQGRGQETQYF. DNA of the CDR3: TGTGCCAGCAGCCAAGGACGGGGGCAAGAGACCCAGTACTTC.

This clonotype was counted ten times or more. The rearrangement links TRBV4-3 to TRBJ1-4; D perhaps matches TRBD1 (5 bases). V was trimmed by 4 bases and J by 0 bases, leaving 9 bases between them. The CDR3 loop spans 15 amino acids. Germline V lookup: CDR1 LGHNA, CDR2 YSLEER. CDR3 in amino acids: CASSPQGATNEKLFF. The CDR3 DNA reads as TGCGCCAGCAGCCCTCAGGGTGCAACTAATGAAAAACTGTTTTTT.

This clonotype was detected ten times or more. The chain combines TRBV12-3 or TRBV12-4 with TRBJ1-5; D gene unclear. V was shortened by 4 bases and J by 2 bases, with 12 bases between the two germline ends. CDR3 size: 15 residues. CDR3 protein: CASSSEHAGNQPQHF. The DNA for the CDR3 is TGTGCCAGCAGTTCCGAACATGCGGGCAATCAGCCCCAGCATTTT.

Comment on this clonotype: A read error may be the cause here, since a much bigger clone is one base away. CDR3 coding DNA: TGCGCCAGCAGCTTGGCGCTTATGAACACCGGGGAGCTGCTTTTT. Its translation: CASSLALMNTGELLF. This sequence joins TRBV5-1 and TRBJ2-2, with TRBD2 as a possible D gene (5 bases). The CDR3 is made up of 15 amino acids. Germline-derived CDR1 and CDR2 are SGHRS and YFSETQ.

This clonotype was counted only a few times. This chain uses TRBV5-6 with TRBJ2-1; TRBD1 aligns across 9 bases. Germline CDR1 reads SGHDT; CDR2 reads YYEEEE. This CDR3 region has 17 residues. The V segment lost 5 bases and the J segment 4 bases; nucleotides outside the gene matches: 13. The CDR3 loop reads CASSSRASGTGYNEQFF. DNA of the CDR3: TGTGCCAGCAGTTCGCGCGCTTCCGGGACAGGGTACAATGAGCAGTTCTTC.

This clonotype was counted at least ten times. The genes are TRBV7-6 and TRBJ2-5, with D uncertain. The CDR3 has 13 amino acids. V lost 3 bases to trimming and J lost 2 bases, with 7 bases between them. Per the germline V gene, CDR1 is SGHVS and CDR2 is FNYEAQ. CDR3: CASSFFRQETQYF. CDR3 nucleotide sequence: TGTGCCAGCAGCTTCTTCAGGCAAGAGACCCAGTACTTC.

This clonotype has a count of ten or more. The chain joins TRBV5-1 to TRBJ2-1; 7 bases agree with TRBD1. Germline CDR1 and CDR2: SGHRS and YFSETQ. The CDR3 runs 13 residues. V lost 2 bases and J lost 8; bases outside the gene matches: 4. CDR3 region: CASSLGQVDEQFF. Written as DNA, the CDR3 is TGCGCCAGCAGCTTAGGACAGGTGGATGAGCAGTTCTTC.

This clonotype was seen ten or more times. The chain recombines TRBV4-3 with TRBJ2-7; tentatively, D is TRBD1 (5 bases). The germline CDR1 and CDR2 sequences are LGHNA and YSLEER. This CDR3 contains 13 residues. Trimming removed 1 base at V and 6 bases at J, with 10 bases between. This CDR3 is CASSQVQGGEQYV. Written as DNA, the CDR3 is TGCGCCAGCAGCCAAGTTCAGGGTGGCGAGCAGTACGTC.

This clonotype has just a few counts. The chain carries TRBV9 and TRBJ1-1, with no clear D. V gave up 0 bases and J gave up 5 bases, with 11 bases separating them. Germline lookup yields CDR1 SGDLS and CDR2 YYNGEE. CDR3 length: 14 amino acids. CDR3 protein: CASSVAQASTEAFF. DNA for the CDR3: TGTGCCAGCAGCGTAGCCCAGGCGAGTACTGAAGCTTTCTTT.

This clonotype was found many times. The gene calls are TRBV10-3 and TRBJ2-3, with 8 bases identical to TRBD2. The CDR3 covers 15 residues. Germline V lookup: CDR1 ENHRY, CDR2 SYGVKD. J lost 3 bases, V lost 7 bases, and 9 bases had no gene match. CDR3 sequence: CAINKRGGDTDTQYF. CDR3 bases: TGTGCCATCAACAAACGGGGGGGCGATACAGATACGCAGTATTTT.

This clonotype was seen ten or more times. The V and J genes are TRBV10-3 and TRBJ2-3, with 10 bases aligning to TRBD2. This CDR3 is built from 15 residues. From germline, CDR1 is ENHRY and CDR2 SYGVKD. Germline trimming cut 4 bases from V and 4 bases from J; bases unmatched to any gene: 5. CDR3 protein: CAISAAGGPADTQYF. The CDR3 coding sequence is TGTGCCATCAGTGCAGCGGGGGGGCCGGCAGATACGCAGTATTTT.

This clonotype appeared many times. The rearrangement links TRBV7-2 to TRBJ2-7; D call uncertain. The CDR3 covers 11 residues. From germline, CDR1 is SGHTA and CDR2 FQGNSA. V lost 6 bases and J 3 bases, leaving 6 bases between the germline ends. CDR3 in amino acids: CASRNNYEQYF. The CDR3 DNA sequence: TGTGCCAGCAGAAACAACTACGAGCAGTACTTC.

This clonotype was counted ten times or more. CDR3 protein: CASSTPTGAGNEQFF. The CDR3, as DNA: TGTGCCAGCAGCACGCCAACGGGGGCGGGCAATGAGCAGTTCTTC. This sequence joins TRBV7-3 and TRBJ2-1; D may be TRBD1 or TRBD2 (6 bases each). The CDR3 loop spans 15 amino acids. The V end was cut by 5 bases, the J end by 6 bases, with 17 bases between. The germline gives CDR1 SGHTA, CDR2 FQGTGA.

The J gene is TRBJ1-3, the V gene TRBV28; TRBD1 matches at 7 bases. Germline V gene sequence: CDR1 MDHEN, CDR2 SYDVKM. V dropped 5 bases and J dropped 3; count of bases not matched to a gene: 10. The CDR3 extends over 16 amino acids. DNA for the CDR3: TGTGCCAGCAGTCGCTCGGGACAGAGCTATGGAAACACCATATATTTT. Amino acids: CASSRSGQSYGNTIYF. The entire variable domain, with the rest obtained from reference TRBV28 and TRBJ1-3, is as follows: DVKVTQSSRYLVKRTGEKVFLECVQDMDHENMFWYRQDPGLGLRLIYFSYDVKMKEKGDIPEGYSVSREKKERFSLILESASTNQTSMYLCASSRSGQSYGNTIYFGEGSWLTVV.

In its sample, this clonotype was seen many times. The chain joins TRBV5-1 to TRBJ1-1, with D uncertain. The CDR3 covers 15 residues. Per germline, CDR1 SGHRS and CDR2 YFSETQ. The ends were cut back, 0 bases at V and 0 bases at J, with 9 bases in the middle. CDR3 DNA: TGCGCCAGCAGCTTGGGAACCACAGTGAACACTGAAGCTTTCTTT. Its translation is CASSLGTTVNTEAFF.

This clonotype appeared a few times. This chain links TRBV29-1 with TRBJ1-2, with a possible D match to TRBD1 (6 bases). The germline CDR1 and CDR2 sequences are SQVTM and ANQGSEA. Trimming removed 6 bases at V and 8 bases at J, with 16 bases between. This CDR3 has 12 amino acids. This CDR3 reads CSVEKTGWGYTF. As DNA, the CDR3 is TGCAGCGTGGAAAAGACAGGTTGGGGCTACACCTTC.

At least ten counts were recorded for this clonotype. V is TRBV7-2 and J is TRBJ2-1, with 7 bases matching TRBD1. CDR1 and CDR2 from the germline V gene are SGHTA and FQGNSA. V lost 3 bases and J lost 8; bases outside the gene matches: 10. The CDR3 extends over 15 amino acids. CDR3 sequence reads: CASSFGTVRGYEQFF. The CDR3 DNA is TGTGCCAGCAGCTTCGGGACAGTTAGGGGCTATGAGCAGTTCTTC.

This clonotype came up many times. This rearrangement joins TRBV6-2 or TRBV6-3 to TRBJ2-1; a possible D gene is TRBD2 (5 bases). The CDR3 consists of 13 residues. V lost 2 bases and J 9 bases, leaving 11 bases between the germline ends. Germline V gene sequence: CDR1 MNHEY, CDR2 SVGEGT. Here the CDR3 reads CASSYATRSEQFF. The CDR3 DNA follows: TGTGCCAGCAGTTACGCCACTAGATCTGAGCAGTTCTTC.

This clonotype appeared many times. The chain carries TRBV23-1 and TRBJ2-2; D ambiguous. TRBV23-1 is marked as an open reading frame, function uncertain. V lost 5 bases and J 6 bases, leaving 7 bases between the germline ends. The CDR3 spans 12 residues. In DNA, the CDR3 is TGCGCCAGCAGTACGAGAGCCGGGGAGCTGTTTTTT. Residues: CASSTRAGELFF.

In its sample, this clonotype was seen many times. The J gene is TRBJ1-1, the V gene TRBV5-1, with TRBD1 as a possible D gene (6 bases). The CDR3 totals 17 residues. The germline V gene encodes CDR1 SGHRS and CDR2 YFSETQ. V shed 4 bases and J shed 1 base, with 20 bases lying between them. The CDR3 bases are TGCGCCAGCAGCGCCGGAGGGGCAGGGGCCCAGAACACTGAAGCTTTCTTT. This encodes CASSAGGAGAQNTEAFF.

The gene calls are TRBV4-1 and TRBJ1-3, with 11 bases fitting TRBD1. CDR3 length: 17 amino acids. Trimming took 3 bases from V and 1 from J; bases not matched to a gene: 5. Germline CDR1 and CDR2: MGHRA and YSYEKL. CDR3 residues: CASSHLDRGLSGNTIYF. The CDR3 nucleotides are TGCGCCAGCAGCCACCTGGACAGGGGGCTTTCTGGAAACACCATATATTTT.

This clonotype was seen many times. V is TRBV7-9 and J is TRBJ2-5, with TRBD1 identical over 9 bases. Germline CDR1 and CDR2: SEHNR and FQNEAQ (reference sequence). J gave up 4 bases and V 5 bases, and 8 bases lay outside the gene matches. The CDR3 has 15 amino acids. CDR3 in amino acids: CASSAGTGFSETQYF. CDR3 nucleotide sequence: TGTGCCAGCAGCGCAGGGACAGGGTTTTCAGAGACCCAGTACTTC.

V gene TRBV4-3 combines with J gene TRBJ1-1; 8 bases align to TRBD1. The V gene's germline CDR1 is LGHNA and CDR2 YSLEER. The length of the CDR3 is 14 residues. V lost 3 bases and J lost 4; bases outside the gene matches: 4. CDR3 nucleotide sequence: TGCGCCAGCAGCCAGGGGGACAGGCTCACTGAAGCTTTCTTT. Amino acid sequence: CASSQGDRLTEAFF.

In this sample, this clonotype turned up a few times. The chain joins TRBV11-1 to TRBJ2-5; D is perhaps TRBD2 (5 bases). This CDR3 spans 15 amino acids. Trimming shortened V by 5 bases and J by 4 bases, and 17 bases separated the two germline ends. From germline, CDR1 is SGHAT and CDR2 FQDESV (reference sequence). The CDR3 loop reads CASSQNTRIRETQYF. The CDR3 DNA reads TGTGCCAGCAGCCAGAATACTAGGATTCGAGAGACCCAGTACTTC.

The table lists this clonotype with many counts. J is TRBJ2-7 and V is TRBV11-2; 8 nucleotides align to TRBD1. The V gene's germline CDR1 is SGHAT and CDR2 FQNNGV. The CDR3 extends over 13 amino acids. In nucleotides, the CDR3 is TGTGCCAGCATACAGGGTACAGGGGGAAATCTATCGGTC. Translating gives CASIQGTGGNLSV.